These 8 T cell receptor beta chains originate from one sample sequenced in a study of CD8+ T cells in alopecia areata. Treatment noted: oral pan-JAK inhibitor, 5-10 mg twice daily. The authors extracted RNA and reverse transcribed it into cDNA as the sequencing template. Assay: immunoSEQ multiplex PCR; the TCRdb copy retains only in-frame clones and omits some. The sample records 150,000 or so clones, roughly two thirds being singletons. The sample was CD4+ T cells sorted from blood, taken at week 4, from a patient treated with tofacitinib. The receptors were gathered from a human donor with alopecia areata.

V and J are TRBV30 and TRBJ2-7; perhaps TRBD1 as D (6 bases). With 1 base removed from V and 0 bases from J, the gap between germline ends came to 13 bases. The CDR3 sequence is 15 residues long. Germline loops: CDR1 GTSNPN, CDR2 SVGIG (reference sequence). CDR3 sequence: CAWSGLRGSSYEQYF. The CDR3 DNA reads TGTGCCTGGAGTGGATTGAGGGGGAGCTCCTACGAGCAGTACTTC.

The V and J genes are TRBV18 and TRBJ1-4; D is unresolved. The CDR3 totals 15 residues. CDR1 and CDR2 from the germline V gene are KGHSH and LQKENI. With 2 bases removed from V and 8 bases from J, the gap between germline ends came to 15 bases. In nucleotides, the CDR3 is TGTGCCAGCTCACCATCGATGGATGAATCCGAAAAACTGTTTTTT. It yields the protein CASSPSMDESEKLFF.

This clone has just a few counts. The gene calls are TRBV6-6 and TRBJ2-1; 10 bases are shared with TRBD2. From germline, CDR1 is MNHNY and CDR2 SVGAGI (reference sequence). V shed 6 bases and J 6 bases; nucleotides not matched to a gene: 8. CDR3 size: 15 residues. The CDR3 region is CASSLAGGRGNEQFF. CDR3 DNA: TGTGCCAGCAGCTTAGCGGGGGGCCGCGGCAATGAGCAGTTCTTC.

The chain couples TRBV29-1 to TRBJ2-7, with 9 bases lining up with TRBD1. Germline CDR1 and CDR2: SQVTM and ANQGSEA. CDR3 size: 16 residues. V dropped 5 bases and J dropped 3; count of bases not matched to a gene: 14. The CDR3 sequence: CSVLKGRTGVGYEQYF. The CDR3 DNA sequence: TGCAGCGTTCTAAAGGGTAGGACAGGGGTTGGCTACGAGCAGTACTTC.

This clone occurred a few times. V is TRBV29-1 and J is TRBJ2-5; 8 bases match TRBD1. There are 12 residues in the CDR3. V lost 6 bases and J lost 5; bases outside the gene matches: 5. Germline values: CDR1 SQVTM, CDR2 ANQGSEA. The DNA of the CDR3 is TGCAGCGTCCAGACAGGGGTGGAGACCCAGTACTTC. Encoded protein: CSVQTGVETQYF.

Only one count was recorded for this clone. The chain's CDR3 is CATSREERLNTEAFF. The CDR3 DNA sequence: TGTGCCACCAGTCGAGAGGAACGGCTGAACACTGAAGCTTTCTTT. The chain combines TRBV15 with TRBJ1-1; no clear D gene. Trimming took 6 bases from V and 0 from J, leaving 14 bases between them. The length of the CDR3 is 15 residues. Germline-derived CDR1 and CDR2 are LNHNV and YYDKDF (reference sequence).

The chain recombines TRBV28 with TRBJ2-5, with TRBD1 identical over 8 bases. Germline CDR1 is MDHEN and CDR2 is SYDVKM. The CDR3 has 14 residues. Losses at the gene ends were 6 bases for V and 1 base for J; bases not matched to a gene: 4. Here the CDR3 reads CASSPGGFQETQYF. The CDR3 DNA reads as TGTGCCAGCAGCCCAGGGGGCTTCCAAGAGACCCAGTACTTC.

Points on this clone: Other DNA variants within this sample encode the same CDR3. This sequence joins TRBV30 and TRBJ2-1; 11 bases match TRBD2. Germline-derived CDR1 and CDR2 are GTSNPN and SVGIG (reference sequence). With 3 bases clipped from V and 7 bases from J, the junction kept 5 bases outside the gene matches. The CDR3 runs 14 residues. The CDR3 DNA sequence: TGTGCCTGGAGCACCCTAGCGGGGGGAAATGAGCAGTTCTTC. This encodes CAWSTLAGGNEQFF.